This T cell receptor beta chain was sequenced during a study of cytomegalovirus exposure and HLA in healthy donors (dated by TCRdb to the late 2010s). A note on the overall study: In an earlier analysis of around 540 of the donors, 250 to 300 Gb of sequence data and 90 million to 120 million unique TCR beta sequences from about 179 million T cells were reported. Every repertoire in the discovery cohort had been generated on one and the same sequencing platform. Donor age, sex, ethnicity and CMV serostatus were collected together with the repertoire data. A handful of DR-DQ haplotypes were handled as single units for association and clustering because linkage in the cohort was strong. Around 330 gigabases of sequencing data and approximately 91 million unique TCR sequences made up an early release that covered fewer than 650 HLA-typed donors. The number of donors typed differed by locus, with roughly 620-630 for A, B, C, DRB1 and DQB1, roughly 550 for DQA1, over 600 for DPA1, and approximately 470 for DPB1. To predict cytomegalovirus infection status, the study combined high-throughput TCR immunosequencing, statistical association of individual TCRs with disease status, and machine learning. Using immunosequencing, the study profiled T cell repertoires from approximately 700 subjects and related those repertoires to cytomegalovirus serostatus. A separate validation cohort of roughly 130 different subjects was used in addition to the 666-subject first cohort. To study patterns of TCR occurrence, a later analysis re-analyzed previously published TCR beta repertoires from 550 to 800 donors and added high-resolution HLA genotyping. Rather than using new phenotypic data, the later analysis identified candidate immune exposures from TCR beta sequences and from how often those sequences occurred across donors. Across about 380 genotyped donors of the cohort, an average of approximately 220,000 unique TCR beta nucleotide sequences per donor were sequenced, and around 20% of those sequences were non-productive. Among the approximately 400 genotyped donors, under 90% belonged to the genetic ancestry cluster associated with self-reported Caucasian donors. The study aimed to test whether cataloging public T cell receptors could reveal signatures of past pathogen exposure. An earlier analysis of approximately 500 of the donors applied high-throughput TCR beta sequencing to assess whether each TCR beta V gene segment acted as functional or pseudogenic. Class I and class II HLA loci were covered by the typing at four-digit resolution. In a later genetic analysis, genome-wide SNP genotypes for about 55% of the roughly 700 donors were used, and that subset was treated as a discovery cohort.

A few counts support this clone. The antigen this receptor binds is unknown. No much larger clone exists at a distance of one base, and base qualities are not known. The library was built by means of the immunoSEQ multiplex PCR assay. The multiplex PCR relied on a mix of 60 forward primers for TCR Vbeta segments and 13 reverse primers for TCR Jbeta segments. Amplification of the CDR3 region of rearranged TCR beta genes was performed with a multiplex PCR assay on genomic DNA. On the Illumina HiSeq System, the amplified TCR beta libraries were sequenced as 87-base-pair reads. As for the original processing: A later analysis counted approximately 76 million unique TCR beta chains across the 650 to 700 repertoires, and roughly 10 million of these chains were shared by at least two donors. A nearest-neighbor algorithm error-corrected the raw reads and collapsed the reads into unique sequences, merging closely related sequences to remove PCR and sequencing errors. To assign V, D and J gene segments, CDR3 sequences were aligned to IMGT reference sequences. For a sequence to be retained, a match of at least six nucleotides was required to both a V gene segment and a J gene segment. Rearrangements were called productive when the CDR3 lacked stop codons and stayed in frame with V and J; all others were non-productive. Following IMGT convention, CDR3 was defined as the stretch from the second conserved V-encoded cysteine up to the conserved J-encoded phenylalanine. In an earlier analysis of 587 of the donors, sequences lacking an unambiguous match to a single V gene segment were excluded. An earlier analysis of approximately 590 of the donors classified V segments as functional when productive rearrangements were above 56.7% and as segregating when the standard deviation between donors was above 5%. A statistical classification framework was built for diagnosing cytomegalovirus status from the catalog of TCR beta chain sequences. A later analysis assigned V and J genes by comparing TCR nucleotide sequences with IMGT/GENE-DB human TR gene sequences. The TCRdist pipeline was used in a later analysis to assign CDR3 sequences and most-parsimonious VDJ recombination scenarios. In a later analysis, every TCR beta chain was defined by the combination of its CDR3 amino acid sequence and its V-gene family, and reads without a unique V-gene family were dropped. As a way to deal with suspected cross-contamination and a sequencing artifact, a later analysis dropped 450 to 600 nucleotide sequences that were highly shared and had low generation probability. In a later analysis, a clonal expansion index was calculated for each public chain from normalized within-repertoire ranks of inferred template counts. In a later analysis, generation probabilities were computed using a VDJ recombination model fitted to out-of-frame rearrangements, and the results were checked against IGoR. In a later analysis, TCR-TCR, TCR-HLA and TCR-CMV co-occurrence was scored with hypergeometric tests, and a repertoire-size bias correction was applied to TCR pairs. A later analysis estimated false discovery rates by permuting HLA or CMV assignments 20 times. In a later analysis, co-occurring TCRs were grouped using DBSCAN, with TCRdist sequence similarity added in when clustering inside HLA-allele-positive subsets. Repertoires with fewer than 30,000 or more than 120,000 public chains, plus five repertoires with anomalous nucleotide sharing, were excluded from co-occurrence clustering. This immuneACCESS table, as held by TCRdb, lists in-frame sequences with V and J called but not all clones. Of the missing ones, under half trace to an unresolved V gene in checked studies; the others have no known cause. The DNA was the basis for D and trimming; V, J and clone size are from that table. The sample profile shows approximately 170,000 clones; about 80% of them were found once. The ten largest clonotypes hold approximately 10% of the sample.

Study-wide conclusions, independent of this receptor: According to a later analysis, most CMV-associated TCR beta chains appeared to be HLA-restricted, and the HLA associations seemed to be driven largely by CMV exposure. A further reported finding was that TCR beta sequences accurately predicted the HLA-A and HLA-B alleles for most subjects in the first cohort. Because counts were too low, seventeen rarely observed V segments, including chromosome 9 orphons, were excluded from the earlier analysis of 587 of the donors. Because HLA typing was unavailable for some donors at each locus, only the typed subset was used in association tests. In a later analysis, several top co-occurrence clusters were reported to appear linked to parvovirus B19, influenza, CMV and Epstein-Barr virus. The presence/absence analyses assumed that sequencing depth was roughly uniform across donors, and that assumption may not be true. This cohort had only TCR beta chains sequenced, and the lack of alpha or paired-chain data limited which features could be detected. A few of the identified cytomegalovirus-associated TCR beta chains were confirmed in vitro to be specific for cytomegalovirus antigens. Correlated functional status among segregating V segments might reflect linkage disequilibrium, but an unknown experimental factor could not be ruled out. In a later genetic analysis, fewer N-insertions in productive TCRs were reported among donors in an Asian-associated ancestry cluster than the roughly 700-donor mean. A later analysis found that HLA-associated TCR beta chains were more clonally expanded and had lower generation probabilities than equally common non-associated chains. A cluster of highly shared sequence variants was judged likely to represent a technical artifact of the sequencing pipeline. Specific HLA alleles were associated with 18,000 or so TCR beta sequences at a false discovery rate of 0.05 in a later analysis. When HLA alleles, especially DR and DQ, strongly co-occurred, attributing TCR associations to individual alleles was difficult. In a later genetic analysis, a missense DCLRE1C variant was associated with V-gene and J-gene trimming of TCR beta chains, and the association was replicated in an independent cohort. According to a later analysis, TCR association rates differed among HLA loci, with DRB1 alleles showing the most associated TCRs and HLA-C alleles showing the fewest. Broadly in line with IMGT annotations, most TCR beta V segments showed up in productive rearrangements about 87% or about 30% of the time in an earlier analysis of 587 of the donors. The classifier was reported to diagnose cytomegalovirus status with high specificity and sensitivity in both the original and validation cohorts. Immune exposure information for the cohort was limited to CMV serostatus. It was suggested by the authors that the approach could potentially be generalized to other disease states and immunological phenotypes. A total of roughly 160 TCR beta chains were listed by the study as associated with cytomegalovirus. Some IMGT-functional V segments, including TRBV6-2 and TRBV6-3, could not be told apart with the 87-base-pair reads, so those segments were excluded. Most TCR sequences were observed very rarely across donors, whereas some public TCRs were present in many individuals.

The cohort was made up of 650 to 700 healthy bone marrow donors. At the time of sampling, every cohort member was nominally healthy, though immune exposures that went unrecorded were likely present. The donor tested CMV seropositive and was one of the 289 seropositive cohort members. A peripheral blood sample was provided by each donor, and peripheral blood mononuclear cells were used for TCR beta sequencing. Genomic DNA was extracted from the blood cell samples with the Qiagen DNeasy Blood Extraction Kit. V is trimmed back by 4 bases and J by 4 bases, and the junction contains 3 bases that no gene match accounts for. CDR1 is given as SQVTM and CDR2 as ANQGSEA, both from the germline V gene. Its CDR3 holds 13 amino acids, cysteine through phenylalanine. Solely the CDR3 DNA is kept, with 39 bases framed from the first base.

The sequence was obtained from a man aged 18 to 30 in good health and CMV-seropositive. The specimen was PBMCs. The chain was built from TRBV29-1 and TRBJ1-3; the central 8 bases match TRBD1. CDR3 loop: CSVAGGIGNTIYF. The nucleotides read TGCAGCGTTGCAGGGGGCATAGGAAACACCATATATTTT.